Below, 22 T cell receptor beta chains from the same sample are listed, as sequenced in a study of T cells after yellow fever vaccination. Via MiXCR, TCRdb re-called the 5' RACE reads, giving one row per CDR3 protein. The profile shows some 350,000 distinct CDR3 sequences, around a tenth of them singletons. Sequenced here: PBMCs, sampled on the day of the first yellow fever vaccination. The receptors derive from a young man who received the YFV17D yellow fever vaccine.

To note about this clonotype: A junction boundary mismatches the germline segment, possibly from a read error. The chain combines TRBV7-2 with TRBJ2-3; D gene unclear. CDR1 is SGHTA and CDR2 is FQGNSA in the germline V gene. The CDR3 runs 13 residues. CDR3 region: CASGLDPTDTQYF. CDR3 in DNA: TGTGCCAGCGGCTTGGACCCTACAGATACGCAGTATTTT.

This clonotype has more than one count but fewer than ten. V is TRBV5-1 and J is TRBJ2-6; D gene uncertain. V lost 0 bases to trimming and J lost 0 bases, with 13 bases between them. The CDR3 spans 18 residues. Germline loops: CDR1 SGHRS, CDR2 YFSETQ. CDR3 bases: TGCGCCAGCAGCTTGGAAGGATCGCTGGGCTCTGGGGCCAACGTCCTGACTTTC. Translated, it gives CASSLEGSLGSGANVLTF.

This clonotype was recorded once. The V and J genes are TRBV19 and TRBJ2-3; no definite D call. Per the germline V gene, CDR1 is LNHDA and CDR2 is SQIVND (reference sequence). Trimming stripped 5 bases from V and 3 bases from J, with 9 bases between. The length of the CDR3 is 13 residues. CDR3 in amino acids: CASSPARTDTQYF. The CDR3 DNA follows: TGTGCCAGTAGTCCAGCCCGGACAGATACGCAGTATTTT.

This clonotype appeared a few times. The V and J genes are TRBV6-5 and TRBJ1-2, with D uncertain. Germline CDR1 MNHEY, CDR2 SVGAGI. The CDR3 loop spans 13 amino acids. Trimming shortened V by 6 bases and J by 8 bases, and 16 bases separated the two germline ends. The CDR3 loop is CASSSLPRSGYTF. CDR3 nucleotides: TGTGCCAGCAGCTCACTCCCCCGATCGGGCTACACCTTC.

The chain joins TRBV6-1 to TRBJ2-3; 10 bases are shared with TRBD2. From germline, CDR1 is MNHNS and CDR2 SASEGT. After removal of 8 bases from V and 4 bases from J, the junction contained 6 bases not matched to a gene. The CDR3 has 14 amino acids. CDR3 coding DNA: TGTGCCAGCGGGAGAGCGGGGGGGGCAGATACGCAGTATTTT. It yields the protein CASGRAGGADTQYF.

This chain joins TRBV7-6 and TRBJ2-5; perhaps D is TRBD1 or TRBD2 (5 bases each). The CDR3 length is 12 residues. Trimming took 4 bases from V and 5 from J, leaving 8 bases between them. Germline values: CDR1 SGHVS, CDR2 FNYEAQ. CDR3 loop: CASSSGDETQYF. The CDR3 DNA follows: TGTGCCAGCAGCTCTGGGGACGAGACCCAGTACTTC. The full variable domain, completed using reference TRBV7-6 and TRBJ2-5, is GAGVSQSPRYKVTKRGQDVALRCDPISGHVSLYWYRQALGQGPEFLTYFNYEAQQDKSGLPNDRFSAERPEGSISTLTIQRTEQRDSAMYRCASSSGDETQYFGPGTRLLVL.

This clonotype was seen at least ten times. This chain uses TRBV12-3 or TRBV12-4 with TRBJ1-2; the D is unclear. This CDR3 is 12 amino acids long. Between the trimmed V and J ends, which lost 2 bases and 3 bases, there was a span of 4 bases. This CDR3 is CASSLQYYGYTF. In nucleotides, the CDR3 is TGTGCCAGCAGTTTACAGTACTATGGCTACACCTTC.

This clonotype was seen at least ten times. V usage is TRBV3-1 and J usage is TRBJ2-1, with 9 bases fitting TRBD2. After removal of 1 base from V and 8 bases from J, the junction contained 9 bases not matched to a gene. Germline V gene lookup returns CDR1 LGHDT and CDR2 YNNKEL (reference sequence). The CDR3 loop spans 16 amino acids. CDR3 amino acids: CASSQAGAGGFYEQFF. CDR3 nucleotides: TGTGCCAGCAGCCAAGCGGGGGCGGGGGGGTTCTATGAGCAGTTCTTC.

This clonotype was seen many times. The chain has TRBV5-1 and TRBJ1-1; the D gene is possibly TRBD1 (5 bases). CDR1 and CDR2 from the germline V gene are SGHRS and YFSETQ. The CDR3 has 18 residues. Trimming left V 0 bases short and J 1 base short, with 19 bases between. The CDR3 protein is CASSLAGGSGSQNTEAFF. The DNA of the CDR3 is TGCGCCAGCAGCTTGGCCGGGGGGTCTGGCAGCCAGAACACTGAAGCTTTCTTT.

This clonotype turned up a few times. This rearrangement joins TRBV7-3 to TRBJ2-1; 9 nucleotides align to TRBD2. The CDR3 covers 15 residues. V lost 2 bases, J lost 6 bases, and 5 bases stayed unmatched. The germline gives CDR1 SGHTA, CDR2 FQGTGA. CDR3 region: CASSLGRGGGNEQFF. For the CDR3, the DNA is TGTGCCAGCAGCTTAGGGCGGGGGGGTGGCAATGAGCAGTTCTTC.

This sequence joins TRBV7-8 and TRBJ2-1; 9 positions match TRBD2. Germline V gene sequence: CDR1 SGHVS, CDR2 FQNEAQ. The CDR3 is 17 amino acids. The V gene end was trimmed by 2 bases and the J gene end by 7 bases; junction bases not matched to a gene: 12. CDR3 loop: CASSLRGGLALLNEQFF. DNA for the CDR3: TGTGCCAGCAGCTTACGGGGGGGACTAGCCCTTTTGAATGAGCAGTTCTTC.

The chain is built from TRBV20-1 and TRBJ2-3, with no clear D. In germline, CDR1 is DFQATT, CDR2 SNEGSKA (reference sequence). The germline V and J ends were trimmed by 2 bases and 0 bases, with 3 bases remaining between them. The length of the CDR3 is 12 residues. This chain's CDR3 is CSARPSTDTQYF. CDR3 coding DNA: TGCAGTGCTAGACCTAGCACAGATACGCAGTATTTT.

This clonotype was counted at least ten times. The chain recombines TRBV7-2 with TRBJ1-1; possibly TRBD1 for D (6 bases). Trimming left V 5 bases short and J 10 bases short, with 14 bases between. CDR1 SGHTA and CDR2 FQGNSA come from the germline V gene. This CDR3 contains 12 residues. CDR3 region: CASSIQGYGAFF. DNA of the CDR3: TGTGCCAGCAGCATACAGGGTTACGGAGCTTTCTTT.

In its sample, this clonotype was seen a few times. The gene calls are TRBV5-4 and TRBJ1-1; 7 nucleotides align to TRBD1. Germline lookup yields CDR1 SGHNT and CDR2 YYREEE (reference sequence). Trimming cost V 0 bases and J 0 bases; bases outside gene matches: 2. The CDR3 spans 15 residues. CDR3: CASSLGQGLNTEAFF. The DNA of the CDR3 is TGTGCCAGCAGCTTGGGACAGGGCTTGAACACTGAAGCTTTCTTT. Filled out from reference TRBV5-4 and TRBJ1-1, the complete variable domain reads ETGVTQSPTHLIKTRGQQVTLRCSSQSGHNTVSWYQQALGQGPQFIFQYYREEENGRGNFPPRFSGLQFPNYSSELNVNALELDDSALYLCASSLGQGLNTEAFFGQGTRLTVV.

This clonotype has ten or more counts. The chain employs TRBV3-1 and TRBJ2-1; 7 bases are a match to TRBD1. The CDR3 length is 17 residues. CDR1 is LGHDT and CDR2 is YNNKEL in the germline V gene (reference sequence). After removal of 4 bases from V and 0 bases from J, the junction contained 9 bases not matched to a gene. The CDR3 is CASSLLLGDSSYNEQFF. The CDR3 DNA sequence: TGTGCCAGCAGCCTCCTATTGGGGGACAGCTCCTACAATGAGCAGTTCTTC.

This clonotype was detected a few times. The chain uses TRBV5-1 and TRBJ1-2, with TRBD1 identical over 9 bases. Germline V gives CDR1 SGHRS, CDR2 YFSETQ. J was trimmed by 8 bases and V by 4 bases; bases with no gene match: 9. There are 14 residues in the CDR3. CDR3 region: CASSTGQGGRGYTF. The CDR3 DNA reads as TGCGCCAGCAGCACGGGACAGGGAGGGAGAGGCTACACCTTC.

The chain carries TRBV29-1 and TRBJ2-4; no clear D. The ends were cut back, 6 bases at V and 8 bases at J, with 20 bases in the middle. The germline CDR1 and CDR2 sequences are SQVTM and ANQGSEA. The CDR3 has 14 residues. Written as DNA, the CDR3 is TGCAGCGTGACCTCCGGGTCCCTTATGGACATTCAGTACTTC. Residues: CSVTSGSLMDIQYF.

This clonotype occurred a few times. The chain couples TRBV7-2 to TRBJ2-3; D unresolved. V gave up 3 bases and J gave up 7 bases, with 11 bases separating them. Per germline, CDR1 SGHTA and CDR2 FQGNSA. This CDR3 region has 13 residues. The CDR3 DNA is TGTGCCAGCAGCTTTTGGAACACCTATACGCAGTATTTT. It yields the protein CASSFWNTYTQYF.

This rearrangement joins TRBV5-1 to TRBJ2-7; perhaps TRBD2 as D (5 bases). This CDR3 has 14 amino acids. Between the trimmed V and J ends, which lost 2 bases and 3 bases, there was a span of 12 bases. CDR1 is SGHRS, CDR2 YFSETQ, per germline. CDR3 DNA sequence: TGCGCCAGCAGCTTAGGGAGTTCCCGCTACGAGCAGTACTTC. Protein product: CASSLGSSRYEQYF.

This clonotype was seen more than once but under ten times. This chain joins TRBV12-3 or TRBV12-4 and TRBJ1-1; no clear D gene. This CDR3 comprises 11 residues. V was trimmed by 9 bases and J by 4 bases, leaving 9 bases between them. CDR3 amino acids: CASTEGTEAFF. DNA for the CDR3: TGTGCCAGTACAGAAGGCACTGAAGCTTTCTTT.

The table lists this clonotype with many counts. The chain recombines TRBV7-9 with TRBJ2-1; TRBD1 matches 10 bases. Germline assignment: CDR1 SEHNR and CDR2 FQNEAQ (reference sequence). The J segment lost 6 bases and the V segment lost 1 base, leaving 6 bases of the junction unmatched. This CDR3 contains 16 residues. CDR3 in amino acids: CASSLGRTGGVNEQFF. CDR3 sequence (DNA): TGTGCCAGCAGCTTAGGCCGGACAGGGGGAGTCAATGAGCAGTTCTTC. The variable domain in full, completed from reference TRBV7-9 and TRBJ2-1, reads DTGVSQNPRHKITKRGQNVTFRCDPISEHNRLYWYRQTLGQGPEFLTYFQNEAQLEKSRLLSDRFSAERPKGSFSTLEIQRTEQGDSAMYLCASSLGRTGGVNEQFFGPGTRLTVL.

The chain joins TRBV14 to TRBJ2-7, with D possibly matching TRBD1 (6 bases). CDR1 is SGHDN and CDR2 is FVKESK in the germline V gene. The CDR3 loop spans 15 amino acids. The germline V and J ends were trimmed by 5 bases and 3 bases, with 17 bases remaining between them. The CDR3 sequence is CASSLTWTVGYEQYF. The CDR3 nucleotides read TGTGCCAGCAGCTTAACTTGGACAGTGGGCTACGAGCAGTACTTC.